This T cell receptor (beta chain) was identified in a study of control samples from healthy donors and cancer patients. The CDR3 loop spans 15 amino acids. Trimming left V 1 base short and J 4 bases short, with 13 bases between. From germline, CDR1 is LGHNA and CDR2 YSLEER. Libraries were prepared by immunoSEQ multiplex PCR; TCRdb keeps only in-frame clonotypes and omits some of them. The table includes almost 90,000 clones, approximately 87% detected once. The specimen was blood. This TCR derives from a woman aged 40 to 50 in good health. The chain couples TRBV4-3 to TRBJ1-2; D is undetermined. This CDR3 reads CASSQVRGSSYGYTF. The CDR3 DNA reads as TGCGCCAGCAGCCAAGTGCGCGGAAGTAGCTATGGCTACACCTTC.